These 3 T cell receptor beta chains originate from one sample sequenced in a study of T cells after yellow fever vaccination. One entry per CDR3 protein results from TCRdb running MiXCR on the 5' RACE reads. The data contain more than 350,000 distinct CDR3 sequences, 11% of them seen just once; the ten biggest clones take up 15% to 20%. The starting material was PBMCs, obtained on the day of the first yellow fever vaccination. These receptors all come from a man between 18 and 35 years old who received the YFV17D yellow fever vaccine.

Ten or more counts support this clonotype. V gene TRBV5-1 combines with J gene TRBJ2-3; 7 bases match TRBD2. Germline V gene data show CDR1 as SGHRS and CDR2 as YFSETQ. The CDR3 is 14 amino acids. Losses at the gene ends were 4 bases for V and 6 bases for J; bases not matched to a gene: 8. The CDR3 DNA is TGCGCCAGCAGCGTGACGGGGGGTTTGGATACGCAGTATTTT. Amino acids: CASSVTGGLDTQYF.

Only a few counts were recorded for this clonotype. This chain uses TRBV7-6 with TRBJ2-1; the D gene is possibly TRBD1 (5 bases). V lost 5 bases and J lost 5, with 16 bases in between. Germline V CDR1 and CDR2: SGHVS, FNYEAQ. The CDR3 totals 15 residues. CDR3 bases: TGTGCCAGCAGCCTATCAGGGTTCGGCAACAATGAGCAGTTCTTC. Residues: CASSLSGFGNNEQFF.

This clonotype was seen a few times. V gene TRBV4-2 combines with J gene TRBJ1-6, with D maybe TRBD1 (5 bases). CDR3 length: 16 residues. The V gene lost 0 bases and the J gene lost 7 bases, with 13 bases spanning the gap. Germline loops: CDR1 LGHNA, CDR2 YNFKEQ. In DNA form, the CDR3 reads TGTGCCAGCAGCCAAGATGGGGGGGGGAGGAATTCACCCCTCCACTTT. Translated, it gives CASSQDGGGRNSPLHF.